The 9 T cell receptor beta chains below come from one sample, sequenced in a study of blood T cell repertoires in COVID-19 (dated by TCRdb to 2020 to 2021). Receptor amplification or capture employed the immunoSEQ multiplex PCR assay. TCRdb stores this immuneACCESS table with in-frame sequences only. Part of the clones is absent; in the studies checked, under half of the shortfall reflects unresolved V genes, and no reason is known for the rest. The table for this sample lists approximately 13,000 clones; about 83% of them were counted only once. The top ten clones comprise roughly 17% of the sample. The sequencing input was peripheral blood. The receptor set was obtained from a human donor with active COVID-19. The donor label of this sample is uncertain.

The gene calls are TRBV28 and TRBJ2-3, with D possibly being TRBD1 (6 bases). The germline V gene encodes CDR1 MDHEN and CDR2 SYDVKM. The CDR3 sequence is 15 residues long. The germline V and J ends were trimmed by 6 bases and 5 bases, with 18 bases remaining between them. In DNA form, the CDR3 reads TGTGCCAGCAGCAGAGGGACACTCGGTAGAGATACGCAGTATTTT. Translating it yields CASSRGTLGRDTQYF.

The chain combines TRBV2 with TRBJ1-1; maybe TRBD1 (6 bases). The CDR3 loop spans 13 amino acids. V was clipped by 4 bases and J by 5 bases, with 11 bases between them. Per germline, CDR1 SNHLY and CDR2 FYNNEI. In DNA, the CDR3 is TGTGCCAGCAGTGTACGGGACATAACTGAAGCTTTCTTT. It translates to CASSVRDITEAFF.

The chain employs TRBV5-5 and TRBJ1-2; unclear D gene. There are 15 residues in the CDR3. The V gene lost 0 bases and the J gene lost 7 bases, with 16 bases spanning the gap. Germline V gives CDR1 SGHKS, CDR2 YYEKEE (reference sequence). In DNA, the CDR3 is TGTGCCAGCAGCTTGGCGGAGGGAACCGTCGCTGGCTACACCTTC. Protein sequence: CASSLAEGTVAGYTF.

The V gene is TRBV7-6, the J gene TRBJ2-1; 11 bases line up with TRBD2. This CDR3 is 15 amino acids long. V dropped 2 bases and J dropped 8; count of bases not matched to a gene: 5. Germline CDR1 is SGHVS and CDR2 is FNYEAQ. The CDR3 is CASSLFSGGVYEQFF. CDR3 nucleotide sequence: TGTGCCAGCAGCTTATTTAGCGGGGGGGTTTATGAGCAGTTCTTC.

This rearrangement joins TRBV29-1 to TRBJ1-6, with a weak D call TRBD1 (5 bases). This CDR3 comprises 17 residues. The germline V gene encodes CDR1 SQVTM and CDR2 ANQGSEA. V lost 7 bases and J 7 bases, leaving 26 bases between the germline ends. The CDR3 loop reads CSGSPIRGPGENSPLHF. The DNA for the CDR3 is TGCAGCGGCTCTCCTATTAGGGGCCCCGGAGAGAATTCACCCCTCCACTTT.

The rearrangement uses TRBV20-1 and TRBJ2-5; D unresolved. The CDR3 extends over 11 amino acids. The V end lost 6 bases, the J end lost 4 bases, and 9 bases lay between the germline ends. From germline, CDR1 is DFQATT and CDR2 SNEGSKA (reference sequence). The CDR3 protein is CSAEGGETQYF. Here the CDR3 DNA reads TGCAGTGCGGAAGGCGGAGAGACCCAGTACTTC.

This chain connects TRBV18 to TRBJ1-1; TRBD1 is a possible D gene (6 bases). Trimming removed 4 bases from V and 3 bases from J, with 12 bases in between. This CDR3 has 14 residues. Germline values: CDR1 KGHSH, CDR2 LQKENI. CDR3 bases: TGTGCCAGCTCACGTAACAGGGACGACACTGAAGCTTTCTTT. Translating gives CASSRNRDDTEAFF.

V usage is TRBV5-1 and J usage is TRBJ2-7; D is undetermined. This CDR3 is 14 amino acids long. Germline lookup yields CDR1 SGHRS and CDR2 YFSETQ. The V end was cut by 1 base, the J end by 1 base, with 9 bases between. DNA for the CDR3: TGCGCCAGCAGCTTGTCTGGCCCATCCTACGAGCAGTACTTC. This encodes CASSLSGPSYEQYF.

J is TRBJ2-2 and V is TRBV11-2; D might be TRBD1 (6 bases). Germline V gives CDR1 SGHAT, CDR2 FQNNGV. V was pared by 2 bases and J by 7 bases, with 17 bases between. CDR3 length: 16 amino acids. This chain's CDR3 is CASSLRVWGPNGELFF. The DNA of the CDR3 is TGTGCCAGCAGCTTACGGGTTTGGGGGCCCAACGGGGAGCTGTTTTTT.